Given below is one T cell receptor beta chain in context. The antigen is unknown. CDR3 size: 17 residues. Trimming removed 2 bases from V and 0 bases from J; junction bases left unmatched: 5. CDR1 and CDR2 from the germline V gene are SGHTA and FQGTGA. Second-dose recipients at about 4 or about 12 weeks were treated as one pooled group. The data were obtained in a study of T cell responses to AZD1222 COVID-19 vaccine. Study-level points and caveats: Two AZD1222 administrations were followed by greater Spike-specific TCR breadth and depth. A mostly white British donor set with more females was recruited, and clonal diversity was possibly underestimated.

The assay was immunoSEQ multiplex PCR, and TCRdb's table has in-frame clones only and misses some. The repertoire includes approximately 130,000 clones, 88% of them detected once, and around 5.3% sits in the top ten. This rearrangement joins TRBV7-3 to TRBJ2-1, with 9 bases lining up with TRBD2. The receptor was isolated from an adult who received the AZD1222 COVID-19 vaccine. The sample consisted of peripheral blood, taken 28 days after the second AZD1222 dose. The CDR3 loop reads CASSLSAGGHSYNEQFF. The CDR3 DNA is TGTGCCAGCAGCTTATCAGCGGGGGGTCACTCCTACAATGAGCAGTTCTTC.